A selection of T cell receptor beta chains follows, all from one sample in a study of radiation and T cells in renal cell carcinoma. Only in-frame clones appear in the TCRdb table, and some are missing; sequencing was by immunoSEQ multiplex PCR. The sample comprises approximately 51,000 clones, 65% to 90% of which are singletons, and about 33% rests with the top ten. The sample here was blood, taken from a patient whose treatment included radiotherapy and nephrectomy. The receptors shown here come from a woman in her 70s with renal cell carcinoma. CDR3s include the opening cysteine and the closing phenylalanine or tryptophan. Not all rows give a size; the values are once, few, many and, for expanded clones, a class.

>TRBV12-5|TRBJ2-3|.
CASGFAQGGDTQYF
>TRBV6-6|TRBJ2-5|.
CASSTRRGETQYF
>TRBV18|TRBJ1-1|.
CASSPPNSDTEAFF
>TRBV9|TRBJ1-2|.
CASSVGYVNYGYTF
>TRBV19|TRBJ2-1|.
CASSIQREGRNEQFF
>TRBV2|TRBJ2-7|.
CASSELTGALSYEQYF
>TRBV5-6|TRBJ2-1|.
CASSYEGGEVYNEQFF
>TRBV4-1|TRBJ1-5|.
CASSGQGAQPQHF
>TRBV14|TRBJ1-2|.
CASSQDQSPRNYGYTF
>TRBV5-4|TRBJ2-7|.
CASSYPTGNGEQYF
>TRBV5-6|TRBJ2-1|once
CASSLEQRDPNEQFF